This T cell receptor (beta chain) was obtained from a study of blood T cell repertoires in COVID-19. Per germline, CDR1 KGHDR and CDR2 SFDVKD. V lost 1 base and J lost 3; bases outside the gene matches: 6. CDR3 length: 17 amino acids. Profiled with immunoSEQ multiplex PCR; TCRdb holds only in-frame clones, not every one. There are 100,000 to 150,000 clones in the sample; about 90% occur only once, and 25% to 35% lies in the top ten. The chain couples TRBV24-1 to TRBJ2-3, with 10 bases matching TRBD1. This receptor was identified in an older woman with acute or convalescent COVID-19. Specimen: peripheral blood. This chain's CDR3 is CATSDFPPGQGTDTQYF. The CDR3 DNA is TGTGCCACCAGTGATTTTCCCCCGGGACAGGGGACAGATACGCAGTATTTT.